This paragraph reports one TCR beta chain. The antigen is not known. In germline, CDR1 is SGHRS, CDR2 YFSETQ. This CDR3 is 13 amino acids long. The V end lost 0 bases, the J end lost 10 bases, and 13 bases lay between the germline ends. The sample originates from a study of T cell responses to AZD1222 COVID-19 vaccine. Study results and caveats: Baseline seropositivity characterized only a handful of AZD1222 recipients.

Repertoires were generated with immunoSEQ multiplex PCR, while TCRdb's copy carries only in-frame clones and drops some. The sample has about 130,000 clones, 70% to 90% seen once; the top ten hold about a fifth. V is TRBV5-1 and J is TRBJ1-2, with a tentative D call TRBD1 (5 bases). Sequences were derived from peripheral blood, sampled on day 0 of AZD1222 vaccination. This clonotype was sampled from an adult in good health. The CDR3 DNA is TGCGCCAGCAGCTTGGTGGGGACCAGCGTCTACACCTTC. This encodes CASSLVGTSVYTF.